What follows is one TCR beta chain and its context. Its antigen is currently unknown. This sample is part of a study of T cell responses to AZD1222 COVID-19 vaccine. Data came from immunoSEQ multiplex PCR; TCRdb stores just in-frame clones and leaves some out. Of under 150,000 clones in the sample, 70% to 90% were seen once. The length of the CDR3 is 14 residues. Trimming took off 4 bases at V and 0 bases at J, with 9 bases between the two ends. From germline, CDR1 is LGHNA and CDR2 YNFKEQ. Study-wide results and caveats: Most donors were white British and more were female, and clonal diversity was possibly underestimated. The span of vaccine-associated CD4 TCRs extended across spike, with dominance at 160-218 and 743-854. Samples come after the peak T cell response, not at day 14.

This clonotype was obtained from an adult in good health. The starting material was peripheral blood, obtained on day 0 of MenACWY control vaccination. This chain uses TRBV4-2 with TRBJ2-5, with no clear D. The CDR3 region has the DNA TGTGCCAGCAGCCCTCGGGCAGACCAAGAGACCCAGTACTTC. This translates into CASSPRADQETQYF.